The TCR beta chain described here comes from a study of T cell repertoires in cytomegalovirus infection. The overall study: HLA-C-restricted CMV epitopes, recently identified, and well-studied HLA-B-restricted ones were used by the study. Based on public TCR beta signatures, there were indications of CMV infection and of a matching HLA type. Broader study findings: It was HLA-C-restricted CMV-specific TCR beta clonotypes that dominated the response ex vivo.

A word on this clonotype: Antigen unknown.

One entry per CDR3 protein results from TCRdb running MiXCR on the reads. Of roughly 500,000 distinct CDR3 sequences in the sample, 30% to 40% are singletons; the top ten hold about 17%. The V gene's germline CDR1 is SGHAT and CDR2 FQNNGV. The CDR3 runs 18 residues. The trim removed 1 base at V and 1 base at J, leaving 10 bases unmatched. V gene TRBV11-2 combines with J gene TRBJ2-1; 7 nucleotides match TRBD2. The source of this sequence is a human donor in good health (CMV status not recorded). Some clones in this sample may be carry-over from other donors' samples. Sequencing used cultured PBMCs, obtained from culture after CMV antigen stimulation. The CDR3 reads CASSLAGGSLGSYNEQFF. The CDR3 nucleotides read TGTGCCAGCAGCTTAGCTGGCGGGAGTCTTGGTTCCTACAATGAGCAGTTCTTC.